Presented here are 31 T cell receptor beta chains from one specimen sequenced in a study of OX40 agonist ivuxolimab in advanced cancers. Clones were read by immunoSEQ multiplex PCR, and TCRdb kept only the in-frame ones, dropping some. The data hold under 100,000 clones, with 85% to 90% observed a single time. The material was CD4+ or CD8+ T cells sorted from blood, obtained in a trial of the OX40 agonist ivuxolimab. Every receptor here comes from an adult with an advanced solid tumor such as melanoma, head and neck, liver or kidney cancer.

This chain connects TRBV15 to TRBJ2-1; 9 bases are a match to TRBD1. After removal of 3 bases from V and 6 bases from J, the junction contained 6 bases not matched to a gene. This CDR3 contains 15 residues. CDR1 is LNHNV and CDR2 is YYDKDF in the germline V gene (reference sequence). CDR3 residues: CATSRPQGAPNEQFF. CDR3 in DNA: TGTGCCACCAGCAGGCCACAGGGGGCGCCCAATGAGCAGTTCTTC.

V gene TRBV10-2 combines with J gene TRBJ1-4, with 9 bases that match TRBD1. The CDR3 totals 16 residues. Per the germline V gene, CDR1 is WSHSY and CDR2 is SAAADI. V was clipped by 4 bases and J by 8 bases; unmatched bases: 11. The CDR3 is CASSAGTGNHREKLFF. The CDR3 coding sequence is TGCGCCAGCAGTGCCGGGACAGGGAATCACCGGGAAAAACTGTTTTTT.

V usage is TRBV7-2 and J usage is TRBJ1-6, with D possibly being TRBD1 (6 bases). The CDR3 has 13 amino acids. Trimming pared 5 bases from V and 8 bases from J, leaving 10 bases between. The germline V gene has CDR1 SGHTA and CDR2 FQGNSA. Here the CDR3 reads CASSPEGDSPLHF. The CDR3 nucleotides read TGTGCCAGCAGCCCGGAGGGGGATTCACCCCTCCACTTT. Using reference TRBV7-2 and TRBJ1-6 for the parts outside the CDR3, the full variable domain is GAGVSQSPSNKVTEKGKDVELRCDPISGHTALYWYRQSLGQGLEFLIYFQGNSAPDKSGLPSDRFSAERTGGSVSTLTIQRTQQEDSAVYLCASSPEGDSPLHFGNGTRLTVT.

The chain couples TRBV9 to TRBJ2-1; D gene uncertain. The CDR3 is 14 amino acids. Germline V CDR1 and CDR2: SGDLS, YYNGEE. V gave up 0 bases and J gave up 4 bases, with 8 bases separating them. In DNA form, the CDR3 reads TGTGCCAGCAGCGTAGCTGTAGGATACAATGAGCAGTTCTTC. It encodes CASSVAVGYNEQFF.

This chain links TRBV6-4 with TRBJ1-2, with TRBD1 matching over 7 bases. The CDR3 has 13 amino acids. Germline loops: CDR1 MRHNA, CDR2 SNTAGT. V lost 0 bases, J lost 8 bases, and 3 bases stayed unmatched. The CDR3 region is CASSDSRGRGYTF. The CDR3 DNA reads as TGTGCCAGCAGTGACTCAAGGGGGCGAGGCTACACCTTC.

The chain has TRBV28 and TRBJ1-1; perhaps TRBD1 as D (6 bases). Trimming cost V 7 bases and J 4 bases, with 22 bases left between them. The V gene's germline CDR1 is MDHEN and CDR2 SYDVKM. The CDR3 is 16 amino acids. The CDR3 sequence is CASTRGGAIGITEAFF. The CDR3 bases are TGTGCCAGCACCCGGGGGGGGGCGATTGGTATCACTGAAGCTTTCTTT.

The chain carries TRBV5-1 and TRBJ1-5, with D perhaps matching TRBD1 (5 bases). The CDR3 loop spans 15 amino acids. Germline CDR1 and CDR2: SGHRS and YFSETQ. V dropped 4 bases and J dropped 7 bases, with 18 bases sitting between them. CDR3 sequence: CASSPVQGGGQPQHF. The CDR3 DNA follows: TGCGCCAGCAGCCCGGTCCAGGGAGGCGGACAGCCCCAGCATTTT.

The gene calls are TRBV6-5 and TRBJ2-1, with a possible D match to TRBD2 (5 bases). The CDR3 is 14 residues long. Germline CDR1 is MNHEY and CDR2 is SVGAGI. The ends were cut back, 1 base at V and 8 bases at J, with 12 bases in the middle. CDR3 in DNA: TGTGCCAGCAGTTACTTCCCGGGGAGAGATGAGCAGTTCTTC. Protein sequence: CASSYFPGRDEQFF.

The rearrangement links TRBV5-4 to TRBJ1-6; no reliable D call. The V gene lost 4 bases and the J gene lost 6 bases, with 20 bases spanning the gap. The CDR3 runs to 17 residues. Per the germline V gene, CDR1 is SGHNT and CDR2 is YYREEE (reference sequence). CDR3 sequence: CASSPREQHRSNSPLHF. The CDR3 DNA reads TGTGCCAGCAGCCCCCGCGAGCAGCACCGCTCTAATTCACCCCTCCACTTT.

The chain links TRBV7-8 to TRBJ2-1; D may be TRBD1 (6 bases). The CDR3 loop spans 12 amino acids. Germline assignment: CDR1 SGHVS and CDR2 FQNEAQ. The ends were cut back, 4 bases at V and 9 bases at J, with 10 bases in the middle. CDR3 residues: CASSSRGSEQFF. The CDR3, as DNA: TGTGCCAGCAGCTCAAGGGGGAGTGAGCAGTTCTTC.

The V call is TRBV5-4, the J call TRBJ1-1, with TRBD1 matching over 10 bases. Germline CDR1 is SGHNT and CDR2 is YYREEE (reference sequence). The CDR3 covers 15 residues. With V trimmed by 2 bases and J by 8 bases, 9 bases remained unmatched. The CDR3 bases are TGTGCCAGCAGCTTCCAGGGGACAGGGGATTTCGAAGCTTTCTTT. Protein product: CASSFQGTGDFEAFF.

J is TRBJ1-5 and V is TRBV5-6; 7 nucleotides agree with TRBD1. Germline CDR1 reads SGHDT; CDR2 reads YYEEEE. This CDR3 is 16 amino acids long. Losses at the gene ends were 2 bases for V and 0 bases for J; bases not matched to a gene: 5. DNA for the CDR3: TGTGCCAGCAGCTTCAGGGGGGTAAATAGCAATCAGCCCCAGCATTTT. Amino acids: CASSFRGVNSNQPQHF.

The chain joins TRBV2 to TRBJ2-6; D not resolved. The CDR3 is made up of 14 amino acids. The germline V gene has CDR1 SNHLY and CDR2 FYNNEI. V lost 4 bases, J lost 2 bases, and 6 bases lay in between. In DNA form, the CDR3 reads TGTGCCAGCAGTGCCAGGACTGGGGCCAACGTCCTGACTTTC. Translation gives CASSARTGANVLTF.

CDR3 sequence reads: CASSSPGQNSPLHF. The CDR3 DNA is TGTGCCAGCAGTTCCCCGGGGCAGAATTCACCCCTCCACTTT. This chain joins TRBV6-1 and TRBJ1-6, with D possibly matching TRBD1 (5 bases). CDR3 length equals 14 residues. Germline V CDR1 and CDR2: MNHNS, SASEGT. V was shortened by 5 bases and J by 7 bases, with 12 bases between the two germline ends.

The chain couples TRBV4-3 to TRBJ1-6, with a possible D match to TRBD1 (6 bases). Looked up from germline, CDR1 is LGHNA and CDR2 is YSLEER. This CDR3 has 15 amino acids. The V end was cut by 6 bases, the J end by 8 bases, with 17 bases between. The CDR3 region has the DNA TGCGCCAGCAGGGGGGAGGGGGTTCTTGATTCACCCCTCCACTTT. It encodes CASRGEGVLDSPLHF.

The genes are TRBV7-3 and TRBJ2-1; D uncertain. Between the trimmed V and J ends, which lost 5 bases and 10 bases, there was a span of 12 bases. Germline V gene sequence: CDR1 SGHTA, CDR2 FQGTGA. The CDR3 sequence is 12 residues long. The CDR3 loop is CASSDKPTEQFF. CDR3 coding DNA: TGTGCCAGCAGCGATAAACCGACAGAGCAGTTCTTC.

The rearrangement links TRBV5-4 to TRBJ2-7; perhaps D is TRBD1 or TRBD2 (6 bases each). Trimming took off 0 bases at V and 1 base at J, with 14 bases between the two ends. The CDR3 covers 16 residues. Germline values: CDR1 SGHNT, CDR2 YYREEE (reference sequence). The CDR3, as DNA: TGTGCCAGCAGCTTGGGGGGGGCGGGGACGTCCTACGAGCAGTACTTC. Encoded protein: CASSLGGAGTSYEQYF.

In this sample, this clone turned up once. V gene TRBV6-1 combines with J gene TRBJ2-5; tentatively, D is TRBD1 or TRBD2 (5 bases each). Germline assignment: CDR1 MNHNS and CDR2 SASEGT. CDR3 length equals 11 residues. V lost 6 bases and J 4 bases, leaving 6 bases between the germline ends. The CDR3, as DNA: TGTGCCAGCAGAGGGACAGAGACCCAGTACTTC. Translated: CASRGTETQYF.

The rearrangement links TRBV5-1 to TRBJ1-6; TRBD1 agrees at 7 bases. The CDR3 runs to 16 residues. CDR1 is SGHRS, CDR2 YFSETQ, per germline. With 4 bases clipped from V and 7 bases from J, the junction kept 11 bases outside the gene matches. CDR3 DNA: TGCGCCAGCAGCCCATGGACGGGACAGACGAATTCACCCCTCCACTTT. Its protein is CASSPWTGQTNSPLHF.

The rearrangement joins TRBV11-2 to TRBJ2-3; D remains unclear. Deletions cut 1 base from V and 3 bases from J, with 5 bases between. The length of the CDR3 is 13 residues. CDR1 is SGHAT and CDR2 is FQNNGV in the germline V gene. The CDR3 nucleotides read TGTGCCAGCAGCTTAGCCGGGACAGATACGCAGTATTTT. Translated: CASSLAGTDTQYF.

The table lists this clone with a count of one. The chain has TRBV5-4 and TRBJ1-5; D is unclear. The CDR3 loop spans 12 amino acids. V gave up 4 bases and J gave up 5 bases, with 7 bases separating them. CDR1 and CDR2 from the germline V gene are SGHNT and YYREEE (reference sequence). CDR3 amino acids: CASSLHDQPQHF. CDR3 bases: TGTGCCAGCAGCCTGCACGATCAGCCCCAGCATTTT. The complete variable domain, with remaining parts taken from reference TRBV5-4 and TRBJ1-5, reads ETGVTQSPTHLIKTRGQQVTLRCSSQSGHNTVSWYQQALGQGPQFIFQYYREEENGRGNFPPRFSGLQFPNYSSELNVNALELDDSALYLCASSLHDQPQHFGDGTRLSIL.

The V call is TRBV28, the J call TRBJ2-5; 7 positions match TRBD1. CDR3 length: 14 amino acids. The ends lost 4 bases at V and 2 bases at J; junction bases unmatched: 4. CDR1 is MDHEN and CDR2 is SYDVKM in the germline V gene. The CDR3: CASSSRRGQETQYF. As DNA, the CDR3 is TGTGCCAGCAGTTCCCGCAGGGGGCAAGAGACCCAGTACTTC. The full variable domain, rest sourced from reference TRBV28 and TRBJ2-5, is DVKVTQSSRYLVKRTGEKVFLECVQDMDHENMFWYRQDPGLGLRLIYFSYDVKMKEKGDIPEGYSVSREKKERFSLILESASTNQTSMYLCASSSRRGQETQYFGPGTRLLVL.

The chain combines TRBV7-6 with TRBJ2-3; no definite D call. The V gene's germline CDR1 is SGHVS and CDR2 FNYEAQ. The CDR3 runs to 13 residues. V dropped 1 base and J dropped 3 bases, with 5 bases sitting between them. Here the CDR3 reads CASSLGTTDTQYF. The CDR3 region has the DNA TGTGCCAGCAGCTTAGGAACAACAGATACGCAGTATTTT. The full variable domain, with the rest looked up from reference TRBV7-6 and TRBJ2-3, is GAGVSQSPRYKVTKRGQDVALRCDPISGHVSLYWYRQALGQGPEFLTYFNYEAQQDKSGLPNDRFSAERPEGSISTLTIQRTEQRDSAMYRCASSLGTTDTQYFGPGTRLTVL.

The J gene is TRBJ2-7, the V gene TRBV15, with D hard to call. CDR3 size: 13 residues. Germline CDR1 is LNHNV and CDR2 is YYDKDF (reference sequence). The V and J ends lost 0 bases and 4 bases respectively, with 7 bases between them. This chain's CDR3 is CATSRDLKYEQYF. The CDR3 DNA is TGTGCCACCAGCAGAGATCTGAAGTACGAGCAGTACTTC.

The V call is TRBV5-3, the J call TRBJ1-2; 8 positions match TRBD1. TRBV5-3 belongs to the ORF category, with a function that is uncertain. CDR3 length: 15 residues. V shed 3 bases and J 8 bases; nucleotides not matched to a gene: 12. CDR3: CARSWRQGAKSGYTF. CDR3 DNA sequence: TGTGCCAGAAGCTGGAGGCAGGGGGCGAAGAGCGGCTACACCTTC.

The rearrangement links TRBV28 to TRBJ2-7; possible D gene TRBD1, 7 bases. The CDR3 contains 15 residues. The germline gives CDR1 MDHEN, CDR2 SYDVKM. V lost 6 bases to trimming and J lost 1 base, with 16 bases between them. As DNA, the CDR3 is TGTGCCAGCAGCCCCCGCAGGGGGGTTTCCTACGAGCAGTACTTC. It translates to CASSPRRGVSYEQYF.

This rearrangement joins TRBV5-4 to TRBJ2-5, with TRBD2 matching 7 bases. Per the germline V gene, CDR1 is SGHNT and CDR2 is YYREEE (reference sequence). J gave up 7 bases and V 3 bases, and 0 bases lay outside the gene matches. The CDR3 has 11 amino acids. The CDR3 bases are TGTGCCAGCAGCTCGGGAGGGACCCAGTACTTC. It codes for CASSSGGTQYF.

This chain links TRBV7-9 with TRBJ2-2; D call uncertain. The ends were cut back, 3 bases at V and 6 bases at J, with 5 bases in the middle. Germline values: CDR1 SEHNR, CDR2 FQNEAQ (reference sequence). The CDR3 loop spans 12 amino acids. The CDR3 sequence: CASSFSAGELFF. The CDR3 coding sequence is TGTGCCAGCAGCTTTTCGGCCGGGGAGCTGTTTTTT.

The count of this clone is one. The gene calls are TRBV21-1 and TRBJ2-1; TRBD1, the table's D call, lacks a check against the DNA. TRBV21-1 is termed a pseudogene. This CDR3 is built from 16 residues. This CDR3 is CASTWISGPVYNEQFF. The CDR3 DNA is TGTGCCAGCACCTGGATTTCTGGGCCTGTTTACAATGAGCAGTTCTTC.

The chain employs TRBV6-5 and TRBJ1-5; D unclear. Germline V gene lookup returns CDR1 MNHEY and CDR2 SVGAGI. Trimming shortened V by 5 bases and J by 3 bases, and 11 bases separated the two germline ends. CDR3 length equals 14 residues. CDR3 nucleotides: TGTGCCAGCAGTGGTCAAGGGTACAATCAGCCCCAGCATTTT. It encodes CASSGQGYNQPQHF.

Regarding this clone: One end of the junction is discordant with germline, which a read error may explain. The chain joins TRBV7-7 to TRBJ2-5; 10 nucleotides agree with TRBD2. This CDR3 spans 16 amino acids. CDR1 and CDR2 from the germline V gene are SSHAT and FNYEAQ (reference sequence). CDR3 sequence: CASSLLAGGSQETQYF. The CDR3 nucleotides are TGTGCTAGCAGCTTATTAGCGGGGGGTTCCCAAGAGACCCAGTACTTC.